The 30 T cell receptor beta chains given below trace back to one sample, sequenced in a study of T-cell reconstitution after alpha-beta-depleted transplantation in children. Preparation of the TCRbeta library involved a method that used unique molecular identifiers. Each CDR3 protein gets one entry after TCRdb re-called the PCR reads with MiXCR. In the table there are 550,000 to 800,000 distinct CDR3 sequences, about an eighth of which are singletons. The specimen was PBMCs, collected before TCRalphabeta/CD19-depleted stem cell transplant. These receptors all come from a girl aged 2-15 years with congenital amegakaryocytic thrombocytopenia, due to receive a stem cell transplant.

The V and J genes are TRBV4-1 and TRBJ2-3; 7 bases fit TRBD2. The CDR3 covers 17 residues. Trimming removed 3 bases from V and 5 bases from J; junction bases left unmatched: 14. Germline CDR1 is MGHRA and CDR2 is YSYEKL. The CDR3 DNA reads TGCGCCAGCAGCCACACTCTACCGGGAGGAGTTATAGATACGCAGTATTTT. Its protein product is CASSHTLPGGVIDTQYF.

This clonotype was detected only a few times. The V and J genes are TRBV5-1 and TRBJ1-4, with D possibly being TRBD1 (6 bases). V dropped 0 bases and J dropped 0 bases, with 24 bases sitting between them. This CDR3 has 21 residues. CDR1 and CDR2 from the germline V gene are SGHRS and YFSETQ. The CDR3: CASSLAQDIQTGETTNEKLFF. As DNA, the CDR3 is TGCGCCAGCAGCTTGGCCCAAGACATCCAGACAGGAGAGACAACTAATGAAAAACTGTTTTTT.

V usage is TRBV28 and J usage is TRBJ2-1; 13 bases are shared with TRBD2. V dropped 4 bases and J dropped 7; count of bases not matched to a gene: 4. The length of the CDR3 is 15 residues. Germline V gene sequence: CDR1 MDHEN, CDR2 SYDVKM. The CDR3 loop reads CASSSGGLAGNEQFF. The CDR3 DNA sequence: TGTGCCAGCAGTTCAGGGGGACTAGCGGGGAATGAGCAGTTCTTC.

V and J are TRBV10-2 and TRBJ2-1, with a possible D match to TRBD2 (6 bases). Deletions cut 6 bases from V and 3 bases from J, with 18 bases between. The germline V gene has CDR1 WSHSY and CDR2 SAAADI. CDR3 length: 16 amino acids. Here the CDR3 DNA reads TGCGCCAGCAGCCCCCTGGGGGGATTAGACTACAATGAGCAGTTCTTC. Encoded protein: CASSPLGGLDYNEQFF.

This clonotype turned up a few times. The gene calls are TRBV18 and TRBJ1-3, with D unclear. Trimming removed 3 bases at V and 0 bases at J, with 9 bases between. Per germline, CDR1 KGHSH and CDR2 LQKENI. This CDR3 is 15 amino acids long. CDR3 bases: TGTGCCAGCTCACCCCAGGAGAGCTCTGGAAACACCATATATTTT. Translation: CASSPQESSGNTIYF. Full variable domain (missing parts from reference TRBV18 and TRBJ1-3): NAGVMQNPRHLVRRRGQEARLRCSPMKGHSHVYWYRQLPEEGLKFMVYLQKENIIDESGMPKERFSAEFPKEGPSILRIQQVVRGDSAAYFCASSPQESSGNTIYFGEGSWLTVV.

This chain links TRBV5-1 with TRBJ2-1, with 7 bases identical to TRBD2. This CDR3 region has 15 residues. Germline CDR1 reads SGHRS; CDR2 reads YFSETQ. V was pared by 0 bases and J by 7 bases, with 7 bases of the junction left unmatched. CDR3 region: CASSLEAGDVNEQFF. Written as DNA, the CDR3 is TGCGCCAGCAGCTTGGAGGCGGGAGATGTAAATGAGCAGTTCTTC. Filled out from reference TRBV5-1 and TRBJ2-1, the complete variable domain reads KAGVTQTPRYLIKTRGQQVTLSCSPISGHRSVSWYQQTPGQGLQFLFEYFSETQRNKGNFPGRFSGRQFSNSRSEMNVSTLELGDSALYLCASSLEAGDVNEQFFGPGTRLTVL.

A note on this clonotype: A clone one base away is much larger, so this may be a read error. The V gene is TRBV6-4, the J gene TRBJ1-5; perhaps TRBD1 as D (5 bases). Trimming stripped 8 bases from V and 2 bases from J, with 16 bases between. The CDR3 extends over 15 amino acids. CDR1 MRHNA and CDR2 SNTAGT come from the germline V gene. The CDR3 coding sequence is TGTGCCAGCCCCTCCCGGGACTATGGCAATCAGCCCCAGCATTTT. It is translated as CASPSRDYGNQPQHF.

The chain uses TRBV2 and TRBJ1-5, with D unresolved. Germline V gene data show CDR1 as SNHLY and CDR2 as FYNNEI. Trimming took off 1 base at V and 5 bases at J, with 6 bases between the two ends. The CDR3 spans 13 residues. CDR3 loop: CASSEVPHQPQHF. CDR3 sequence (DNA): TGTGCCAGCAGTGAAGTACCCCATCAGCCCCAGCATTTT.

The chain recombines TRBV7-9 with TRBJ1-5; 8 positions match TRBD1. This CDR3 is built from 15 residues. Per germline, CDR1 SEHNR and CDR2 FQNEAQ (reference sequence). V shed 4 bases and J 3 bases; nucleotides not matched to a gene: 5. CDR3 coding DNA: TGTGCCAGCAGCTCGACAGGGGAATTCAATCAGCCCCAGCATTTT. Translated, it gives CASSSTGEFNQPQHF.

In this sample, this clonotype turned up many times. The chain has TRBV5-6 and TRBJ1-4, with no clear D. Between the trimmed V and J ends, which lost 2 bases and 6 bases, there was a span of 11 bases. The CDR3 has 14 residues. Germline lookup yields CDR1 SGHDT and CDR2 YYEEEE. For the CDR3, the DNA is TGTGCCAGCAGCTTATGGGCCGTACATGAAAAACTGTTTTTT. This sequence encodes CASSLWAVHEKLFF.

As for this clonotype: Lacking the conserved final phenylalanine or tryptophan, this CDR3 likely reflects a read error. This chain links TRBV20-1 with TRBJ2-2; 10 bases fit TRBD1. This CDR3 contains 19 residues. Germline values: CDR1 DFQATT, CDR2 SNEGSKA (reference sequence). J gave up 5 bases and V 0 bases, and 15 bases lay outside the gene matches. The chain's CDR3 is CSARDRISEGTGVTGELFS. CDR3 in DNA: TGCAGTGCTAGAGATCGTATATCGGAGGGGACAGGGGTGACCGGGGAGCTGTTTTCT.

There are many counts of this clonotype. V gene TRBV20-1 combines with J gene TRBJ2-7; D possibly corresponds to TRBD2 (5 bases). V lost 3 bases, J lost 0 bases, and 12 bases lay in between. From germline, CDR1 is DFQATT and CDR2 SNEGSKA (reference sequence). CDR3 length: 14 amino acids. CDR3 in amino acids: CSASGNVASYEQYF. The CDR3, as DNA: TGCAGTGCTAGCGGGAACGTCGCCTCCTACGAGCAGTACTTC.

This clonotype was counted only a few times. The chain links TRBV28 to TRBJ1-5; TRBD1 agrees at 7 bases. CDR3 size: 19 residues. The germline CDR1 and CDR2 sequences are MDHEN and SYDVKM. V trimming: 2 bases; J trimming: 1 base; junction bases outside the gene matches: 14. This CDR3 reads CASSLRRGGYLRSNQPQHF. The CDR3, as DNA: TGTGCCAGCAGTTTACGGAGAGGGGGCTACTTAAGGAGCAATCAGCCCCAGCATTTT.

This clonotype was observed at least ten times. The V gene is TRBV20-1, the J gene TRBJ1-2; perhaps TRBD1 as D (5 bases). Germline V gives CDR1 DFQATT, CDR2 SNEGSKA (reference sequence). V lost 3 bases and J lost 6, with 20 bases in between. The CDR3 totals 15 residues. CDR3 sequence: CSASLRSTIRDGYTF. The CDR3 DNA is TGCAGTGCTAGTCTCAGGTCCACCATCAGGGATGGCTACACCTTC.

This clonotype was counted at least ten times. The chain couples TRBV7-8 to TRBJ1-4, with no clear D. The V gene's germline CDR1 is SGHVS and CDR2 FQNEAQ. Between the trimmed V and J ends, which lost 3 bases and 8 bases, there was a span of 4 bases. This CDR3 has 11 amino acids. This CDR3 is CASSLKEKLFF. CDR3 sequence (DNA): TGTGCCAGCAGCTTGAAGGAAAAACTGTTTTTT.

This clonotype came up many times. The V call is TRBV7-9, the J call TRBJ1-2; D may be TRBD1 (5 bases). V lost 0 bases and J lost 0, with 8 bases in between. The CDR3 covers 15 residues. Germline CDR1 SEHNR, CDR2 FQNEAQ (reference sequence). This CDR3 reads CASSLAQGPNYGYTF. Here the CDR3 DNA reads TGTGCCAGCAGCTTAGCCCAGGGCCCTAACTATGGCTACACCTTC.

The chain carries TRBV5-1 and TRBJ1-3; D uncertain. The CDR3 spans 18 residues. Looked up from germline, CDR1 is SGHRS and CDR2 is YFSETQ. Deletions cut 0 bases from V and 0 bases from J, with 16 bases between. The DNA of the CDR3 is TGCGCCAGCAGCTTGGGGTGGTTGAGAGGTTTCTCTGGAAACACCATATATTTT. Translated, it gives CASSLGWLRGFSGNTIYF.

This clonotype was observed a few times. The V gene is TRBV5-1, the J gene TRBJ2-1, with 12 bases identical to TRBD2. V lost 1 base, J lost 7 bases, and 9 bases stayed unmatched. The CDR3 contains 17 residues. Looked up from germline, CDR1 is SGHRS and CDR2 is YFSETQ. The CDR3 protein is CASSLLSLAGGINEQFF. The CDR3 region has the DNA TGCGCCAGCAGCTTGCTCAGCCTAGCGGGAGGGATAAATGAGCAGTTCTTC.

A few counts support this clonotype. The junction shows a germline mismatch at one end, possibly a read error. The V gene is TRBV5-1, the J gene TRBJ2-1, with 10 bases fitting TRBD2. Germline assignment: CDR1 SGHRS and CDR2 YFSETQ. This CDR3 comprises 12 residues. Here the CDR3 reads CASSLAGLAGVF. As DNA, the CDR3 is TGCGCCAGCAGCTTGGCCGGTCTAGCGGGAGTTTTC.

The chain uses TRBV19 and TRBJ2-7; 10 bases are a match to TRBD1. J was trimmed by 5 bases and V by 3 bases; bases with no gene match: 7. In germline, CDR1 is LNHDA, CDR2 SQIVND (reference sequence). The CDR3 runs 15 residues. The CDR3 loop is CASSILDRGPNEQYF. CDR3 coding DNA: TGTGCCAGTAGTATCCTCGACAGGGGGCCCAACGAGCAGTACTTC.

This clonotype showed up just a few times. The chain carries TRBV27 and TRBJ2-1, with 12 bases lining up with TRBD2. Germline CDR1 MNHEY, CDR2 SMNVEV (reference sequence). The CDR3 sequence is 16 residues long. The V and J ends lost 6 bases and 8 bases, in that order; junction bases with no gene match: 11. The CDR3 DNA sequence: TGTGCCAGCAGCTTCCTCCTAGCGGGAGGGCCGGATGAGCAGTTCTTC. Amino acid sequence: CASSFLLAGGPDEQFF.

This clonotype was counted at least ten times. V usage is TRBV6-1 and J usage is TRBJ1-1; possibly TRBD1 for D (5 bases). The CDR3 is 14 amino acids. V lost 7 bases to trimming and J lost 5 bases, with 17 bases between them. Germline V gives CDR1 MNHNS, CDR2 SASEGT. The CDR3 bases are TGTGCCAGCATTGGGGCAGCCATAGGGACTGAAGCTTTCTTT. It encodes CASIGAAIGTEAFF.

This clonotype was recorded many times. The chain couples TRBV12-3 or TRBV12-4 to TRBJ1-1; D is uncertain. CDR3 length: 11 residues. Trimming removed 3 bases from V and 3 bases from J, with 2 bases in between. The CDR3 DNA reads TGTGCCAGCAGTTTTTACACTGAAGCTTTCTTT. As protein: CASSFYTEAFF.

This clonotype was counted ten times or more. The CDR3 DNA sequence: TGTGCCAGCAGTTTGGTGAGGGGGCAGCCCCAGCATTTT. It translates to CASSLVRGQPQHF. The rearrangement joins TRBV28 to TRBJ1-5, with a weak D call TRBD1 (6 bases). There are 13 residues in the CDR3. The germline V and J ends were trimmed by 3 bases and 7 bases, with 10 bases remaining between them. Germline V CDR1 and CDR2: MDHEN, SYDVKM. Complete variable domain (other parts from reference TRBV28 and TRBJ1-5): DVKVTQSSRYLVKRTGEKVFLECVQDMDHENMFWYRQDPGLGLRLIYFSYDVKMKEKGDIPEGYSVSREKKERFSLILESASTNQTSMYLCASSLVRGQPQHFGDGTRLSIL.

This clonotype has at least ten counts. In nucleotides, the CDR3 is TGTGCCAGCAGCCAAGCTTCCTTTTACAATGAGCAGTTCTTC. This sequence encodes CASSQASFYNEQFF. The V call is TRBV14, the J call TRBJ2-1; D unresolved. The CDR3 covers 14 residues. CDR1 is SGHDN, CDR2 FVKESK, per germline. The V end was cut by 1 base, the J end by 4 bases, with 8 bases between.

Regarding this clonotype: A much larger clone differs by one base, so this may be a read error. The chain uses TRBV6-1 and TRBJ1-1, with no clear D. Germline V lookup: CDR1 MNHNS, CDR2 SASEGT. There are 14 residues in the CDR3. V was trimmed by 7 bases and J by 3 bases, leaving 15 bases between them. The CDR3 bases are TGTGCCAGCACCCTCCTTCCCGGCCACACTGAAGCTTTCTTT. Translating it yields CASTLLPGHTEAFF.

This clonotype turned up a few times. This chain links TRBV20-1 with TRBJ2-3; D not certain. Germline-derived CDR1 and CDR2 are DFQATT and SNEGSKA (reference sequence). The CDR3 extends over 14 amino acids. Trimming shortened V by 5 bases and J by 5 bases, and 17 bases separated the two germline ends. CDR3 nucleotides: TGCAGTGCTGCCTGGGGTAGTATTGAAGATACGCAGTATTTT. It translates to CSAAWGSIEDTQYF.

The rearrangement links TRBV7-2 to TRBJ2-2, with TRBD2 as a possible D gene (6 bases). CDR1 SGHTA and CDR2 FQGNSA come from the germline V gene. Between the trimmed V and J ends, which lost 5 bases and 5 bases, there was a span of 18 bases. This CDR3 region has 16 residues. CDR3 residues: CASSRTNGSHTGELFF. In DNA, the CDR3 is TGTGCCAGCAGCAGGACTAACGGGAGTCATACCGGGGAGCTGTTTTTT.

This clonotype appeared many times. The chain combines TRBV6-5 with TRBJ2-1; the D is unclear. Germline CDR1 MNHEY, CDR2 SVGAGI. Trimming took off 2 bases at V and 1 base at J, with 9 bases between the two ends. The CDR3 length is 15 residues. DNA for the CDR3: TGTGCCAGCAGTTACGTGCGCGAATCCTACAATGAGCAGTTCTTC. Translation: CASSYVRESYNEQFF.

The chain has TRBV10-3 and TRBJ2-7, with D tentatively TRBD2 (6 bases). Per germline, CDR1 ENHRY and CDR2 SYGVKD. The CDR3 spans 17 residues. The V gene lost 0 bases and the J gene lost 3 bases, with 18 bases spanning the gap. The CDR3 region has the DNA TGTGCCATCAGTGAGTCGTTGTTGTCCCGGGGGAGCTACGAGCAGTACTTC. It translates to CAISESLLSRGSYEQYF.